This T cell receptor beta chain was profiled in a study of T cells expressing NK-cell markers. Study background: Eight donors were sequenced, seven testing HCMV-seropositive and one testing seronegative. Study conclusions and caveats: For four donors, these clonotypes were likewise the leading ones in the CD3+CD56-NKG2C+ fraction.

TCR beta libraries carry UMIs added by 5'RACE template switching. One entry per CDR3 protein, without DNA, is what TCRdb gives after re-calling the 5' RACE reads. The table for this sample gives roughly 160,000 distinct CDR3 sequences. Germline lookup yields CDR1 SGHRS and CDR2 YFSETQ. The CDR3 is 14 amino acids. For this clonotype: Its target is not known.

This receptor was taken from a man aged 18-70 years in good health. This chain uses TRBV5-1 with TRBJ2-5. The sample comprised blood T cells: a sorted CD56 or NKG2C T cell subset, CD4+ or CD8+ T cells, or bulk PBMC T cells (not recorded which). The CDR3 reads CASSFPGYQETQYF. Looking up the rest from reference TRBV5-1 and TRBJ2-5 gives the full variable domain: KAGVTQTPRYLIKTRGQQVTLSCSPISGHRSVSWYQQTPGQGLQFLFEYFSETQRNKGNFPGRFSGRQFSNSRSEMNVSTLELGDSALYLCASSFPGYQETQYFGPGTRLLVL.